The T cell receptor (beta chain) described here comes from a study of blood T cells in healthy people across ages. Turning to this clonotype: Its specificity is unknown.

Study-wide findings and caveats: The study found more naive CD4+ cells and higher diversity in long-lived than aged donors.

V lost 5 bases and J lost 4, with 12 bases in between. Germline V gene lookup returns CDR1 SGHRS and CDR2 YFSETQ. The length of the CDR3 is 13 residues. Alongside a J-beta primer mix, a sample-barcoded 5' primer served in a second PCR lasting about 7 to 12 cycles. TCRdb redid the calling of the 5' RACE reads with MiXCR, one entry per CDR3 protein. In the table there are about 1.5 million distinct CDR3 sequences, 40% to 50% of which are singletons. Sequenced: blood. The clonotype originates from a woman between 18 and 30 years old in good health. This rearrangement joins TRBV5-1 to TRBJ1-1; TRBD1 is a possible D gene (5 bases). The chain's CDR3 is CASSLRELTEAFF. CDR3 bases: TGCGCCAGCAGTCTCAGGGAGCTCACTGAAGCTTTCTTT.